Below are 9 T cell receptor beta chains sequenced from a single sample in a study of Graves' ophthalmopathy and Graves' hyperthyroidism (dated by TCRdb to 2017 to 2018). The data were produced on an Illumina HiSeq 2000. TCR beta CDR3 regions were amplified from RNA transcripts for repertoire sequencing. The first round was an RT-PCR using HTBI primers with the Qiagen OneStep RT-PCR kit, and this first round was followed by a second-round multiplex PCR, then size selection and purification. Starting from the raw public reads, TCRdb applied fastp trimming at Q25, assembled clones with MiXCR and retained in-frame beta chains. Rows are combined by CDR3 protein, so each entry shows the most common genes and DNA. The sample table holds just over 400,000 distinct CDR3 sequences, of which around 21% were seen once. The ten largest clones represent around 3% of the sample. The sample taken for sequencing was peripheral blood. The receptor set was obtained from a woman aged 18 to 35 with stable Graves' hyperthyroidism. Donor details come from another sample of the same person, matched by shared clones.

This clonotype appeared many times. The chain recombines TRBV2 with TRBJ2-2; D may be TRBD1 (6 bases). CDR1 SNHLY and CDR2 FYNNEI come from the germline V gene. Trimming stripped 10 bases from V and 4 bases from J, with 13 bases between. The CDR3 length is 13 residues. For the CDR3, the DNA is TGTGCCATCCCGGGACAACTCACCGGGGAGCTGTTTTTT. This codes for CAIPGQLTGELFF.

Only a few counts were recorded for this clonotype. The chain joins TRBV20-1 to TRBJ2-7; D is undetermined. V lost 1 base and J 3 bases, leaving 10 bases between the germline ends. CDR1 and CDR2 from the germline V gene are DFQATT and SNEGSKA (reference sequence). The length of the CDR3 is 13 residues. The CDR3 region has the DNA TGCAGTGCTAGAGGGGCCACTGACTACGAGCAGTACTTC. Its protein is CSARGATDYEQYF.

This clonotype was observed at least ten times. The V and J genes are TRBV7-3 and TRBJ2-2; D could derive from TRBD1 or TRBD2 (6 bases each). Trimming left V 0 bases short and J 0 bases short, with 8 bases between. Per the germline V gene, CDR1 is SGHTA and CDR2 is FQGTGA. The CDR3 is 16 amino acids. CDR3: CASSLTGGPNTGELFF. The CDR3 bases are TGTGCCAGCAGCTTAACTGGGGGGCCGAACACCGGGGAGCTGTTTTTT.

This clonotype was found many times. This chain joins TRBV6-1 and TRBJ1-5, with TRBD1 identical over 8 bases. CDR3 length: 13 amino acids. Per the germline V gene, CDR1 is MNHNS and CDR2 is SASEGT. J gave up 5 bases and V 6 bases, and 3 bases lay outside the gene matches. CDR3 in amino acids: CASSRGRDQPQHF. The CDR3 nucleotides are TGTGCCAGCAGCAGGGGGCGAGATCAGCCCCAGCATTTT.

The chain links TRBV30 to TRBJ1-1; D perhaps matches TRBD1 (5 bases). Trimming removed 2 bases from V and 0 bases from J, with 16 bases in between. This CDR3 contains 16 residues. Germline V gene lookup returns CDR1 GTSNPN and CDR2 SVGIG (reference sequence). The CDR3 reads CAWSSRAVLMNTEAFF. The CDR3 DNA is TGTGCCTGGAGTAGCAGGGCGGTCTTGATGAACACTGAAGCTTTCTTT.

This clonotype has a single count. This rearrangement joins TRBV12-3 or TRBV12-4 to TRBJ2-7; TRBD1 matches at 8 bases. The V and J ends lost 5 bases and 3 bases, in that order; junction bases with no gene match: 9. The CDR3 sequence is 15 residues long. This chain's CDR3 is CASSPVGTGVYEQYF. The CDR3 DNA sequence: TGTGCCAGCAGTCCCGTTGGGACAGGTGTCTACGAGCAGTACTTC.

This clonotype has at least ten counts. The rearrangement links TRBV2 to TRBJ2-7; 8 bases agree with TRBD2. The germline gives CDR1 SNHLY, CDR2 FYNNEI. The CDR3 length is 15 residues. The V segment lost 4 bases and the J segment 5 bases; nucleotides outside the gene matches: 10. For the CDR3, the DNA is TGTGCCAGCAGTGGAAGTAGCGGGGCGGAGGACGAGCAGTACTTC. Encoded protein: CASSGSSGAEDEQYF.

This clonotype was seen more than once but under ten times. The rearrangement links TRBV11-1 to TRBJ2-7; 7 bases are shared with TRBD2. The CDR3 contains 16 residues. From germline, CDR1 is SGHAT and CDR2 FQDESV (reference sequence). After removal of 4 bases from V and 3 bases from J, the junction contained 12 bases not matched to a gene. The CDR3 region is CASSSGLTSRNYEQYF. The CDR3 DNA reads as TGTGCCAGCAGCTCTGGGTTGACTAGCAGAAACTACGAGCAGTACTTC. Looking up the rest from reference TRBV11-1 and TRBJ2-7 gives the full variable domain: EAEVAQSPRYKITEKSQAVAFWCDPISGHATLYWYRQILGQGPELLVQFQDESVVDDSQLPKDRFSAERLKGVDSTLKIQPAELGDSAMYLCASSSGLTSRNYEQYFGPGTRLTVT.

J is TRBJ2-7 and V is TRBV6-1, with 7 bases aligning to TRBD1. V trimming: 7 bases; J trimming: 2 bases; junction bases outside the gene matches: 8. Per germline, CDR1 MNHNS and CDR2 SASEGT. The CDR3 contains 14 residues. The CDR3 protein is CASNPDRRAYEQYF. DNA of the CDR3: TGTGCCAGCAACCCGGACAGGAGAGCCTACGAGCAGTACTTC.